This record looks at one T cell receptor (beta chain) sequence and its context. This CDR3 has 20 amino acids. The record originates from a study of blood T cell repertoires in COVID-19. Study-wide context: Some COVID-19 samples were acute and others convalescent; all came from the United States, Italy and Spain. From T cells, B-cell-depleted T cells, or PBMCs came the material, which was cDNA or gDNA.

The authors' processing: The assay estimated nucleated cells by amplifying reference gene primers. Repertoires were generated with immunoSEQ multiplex PCR, while TCRdb's copy carries only in-frame clones and drops some. The V and J calls and clone size are taken from that table; D and trimming were inferred from the DNA. The repertoire holds under 150,000 clones, with 90% as singletons. The receptor was derived from a human donor with active COVID-19. The donor label of this sample is uncertain. Sequencing input: peripheral blood. V is TRBV21-1 and J is TRBJ1-1. TRBV21-1 is an annotated pseudogene. The DNA for the CDR3 is TGTGCCAGCAGCGAAAAAGGGGGGGGGCCAGCCGCCCCGATGAACACTGAAGCTTTCTTT. Its protein is CASSEKGGGPAAPMNTEAFF.